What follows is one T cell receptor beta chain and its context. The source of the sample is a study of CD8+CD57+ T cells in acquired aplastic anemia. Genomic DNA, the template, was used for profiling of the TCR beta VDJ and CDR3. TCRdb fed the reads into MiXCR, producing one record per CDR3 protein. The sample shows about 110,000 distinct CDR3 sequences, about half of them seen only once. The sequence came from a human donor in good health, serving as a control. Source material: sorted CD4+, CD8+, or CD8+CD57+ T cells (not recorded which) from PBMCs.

CDR3 nucleotide sequence: TGTGCCAGCAGTTACGGGGCAGGGCTAGCCGAGCAGTACTTC. Translation gives CASSYGAGLAEQYF. This chain connects TRBV6-5 to TRBJ2-7, with D tentatively TRBD1 or TRBD2 (5 bases each). The V and J ends lost 2 bases and 6 bases respectively, with 14 bases between them. Germline CDR1 and CDR2: MNHEY and SVGAGI. The CDR3 spans 14 residues.